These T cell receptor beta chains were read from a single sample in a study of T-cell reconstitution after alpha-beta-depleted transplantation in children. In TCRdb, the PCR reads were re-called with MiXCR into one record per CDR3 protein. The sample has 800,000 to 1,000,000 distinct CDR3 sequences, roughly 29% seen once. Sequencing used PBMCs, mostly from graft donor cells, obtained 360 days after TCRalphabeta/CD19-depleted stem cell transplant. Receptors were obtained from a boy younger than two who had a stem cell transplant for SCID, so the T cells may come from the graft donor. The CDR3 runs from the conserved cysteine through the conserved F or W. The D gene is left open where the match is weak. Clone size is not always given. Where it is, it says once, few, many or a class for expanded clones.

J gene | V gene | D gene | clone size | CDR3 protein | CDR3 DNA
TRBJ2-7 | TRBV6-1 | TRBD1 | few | CASRTSGTGGYEQYF | TGTGCCAGCAGAACTTCCGGGACAGGAGGCTACGAGCAGTACTTC
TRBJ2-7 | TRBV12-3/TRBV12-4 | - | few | CASSLAPRGEQYF | TGTGCCAGCAGTTTAGCCCCAAGGGGCGAGCAGTACTTC
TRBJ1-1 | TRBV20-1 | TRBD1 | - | CSARTGSSNTEAFF | TGCAGTGCTCGGACAGGGAGTTCAAACACTGAAGCTTTCTTT
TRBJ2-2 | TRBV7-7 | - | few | CASSPRRRTGELFF | TGTGCCAGCAGCCCTCGGAGGCGCACCGGGGAGCTGTTTTTT
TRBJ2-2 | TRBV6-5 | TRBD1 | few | CASSYSPGTGRTGELFF | TGTGCCAGCAGTTACTCACCAGGGACAGGGCGAACCGGGGAGCTGTTTTTT
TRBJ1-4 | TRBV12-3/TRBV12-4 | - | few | CASSDGSKLFF | TGTGCCAGCAGTGATGGGAGCAAACTGTTTTTT
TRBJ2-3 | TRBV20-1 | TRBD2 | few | CSARPGTSGGTTDTQYF | TGCAGTGCTCGTCCCGGGACTAGCGGGGGGACGACAGATACGCAGTATTTT
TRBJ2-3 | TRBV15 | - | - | CATSSGKGQSTDTQYF | TGTGCCACCAGCAGCGGAAAGGGGCAGAGCACAGATACGCAGTATTTT
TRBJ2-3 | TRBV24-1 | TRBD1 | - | CATSDRRQGRDTQYF | TGTGCCACCAGTGACCGCCGACAGGGGAGAGATACGCAGTATTTT
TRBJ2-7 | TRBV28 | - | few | CASSLRYGYEQYF | TGTGCCAGCAGTTTACGGTACGGCTACGAGCAGTACTTC
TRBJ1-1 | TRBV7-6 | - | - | CANREVPSSRDTEAFF | TGTGCCAACAGGGAGGTTCCGTCGTCCCGCGACACTGAAGCTTTCTTT
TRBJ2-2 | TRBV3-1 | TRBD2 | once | CASSQVIRTSGGGELFF | TGTGCCAGCAGCCAAGTTATACGGACTAGCGGAGGCGGGGAGCTGTTTTTT
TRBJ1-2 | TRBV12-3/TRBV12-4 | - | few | CASSFRGAGANYGYTF | TGTGCCAGCAGTTTTCGGGGGGCGGGGGCTAACTATGGCTACACCTTC
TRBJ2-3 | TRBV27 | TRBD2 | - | CASSNGTSRITDTQYF | TGTGCCAGCAGCAACGGGACTAGCCGAATCACAGATACGCAGTATTTT
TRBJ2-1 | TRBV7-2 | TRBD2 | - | CASSFAARGGYNEQFF | TGTGCCAGCAGCTTCGCAGCGCGGGGGGGATACAATGAGCAGTTCTTC
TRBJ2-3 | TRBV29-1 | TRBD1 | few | CSVEDRGRMDTQYF | TGCAGCGTTGAAGACAGGGGGCGAATGGATACGCAGTATTTT
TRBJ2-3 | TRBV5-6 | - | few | CASSLAVWGKFSTDTQYF | TGTGCCAGCAGCTTGGCGGTTTGGGGGAAATTTAGCACAGATACGCAGTATTTT
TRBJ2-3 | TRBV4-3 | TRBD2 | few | CASSQGSAGEGTDTQYF | TGCGCCAGCAGCCAAGGGTCGGCGGGGGAAGGCACAGATACGCAGTATTTT
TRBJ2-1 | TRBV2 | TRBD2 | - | CASSMGEGEQFF | TGTGCCAGCAGCATGGGGGAGGGAGAGCAGTTCTTC
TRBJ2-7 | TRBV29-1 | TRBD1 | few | CSGGQGASYEQYF | TGCAGCGGAGGACAGGGGGCCTCCTACGAGCAGTACTTC
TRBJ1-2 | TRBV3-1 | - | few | CASSPGPHLGGYTF | TGTGCCAGCAGCCCTGGACCGCACCTTGGTGGCTACACCTTC
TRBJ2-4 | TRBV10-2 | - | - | CASSESVFNLAKNIQYF | TGCGCCAGCAGTGAGTCGGTCTTTAATCTAGCCAAAAACATTCAGTACTTC
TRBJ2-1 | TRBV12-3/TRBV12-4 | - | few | CASSLLGGSRPFYNEQFF | TGTGCCAGCAGTTTATTGGGCGGGTCCCGACCCTTCTACAATGAGCAGTTCTTC
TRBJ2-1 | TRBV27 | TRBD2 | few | CASSLTGLAGGSEQFF | TGTGCCAGCAGTTTAACCGGACTAGCGGGGGGATCGGAGCAGTTCTTC
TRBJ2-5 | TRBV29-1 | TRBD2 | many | CSVEVAGGYQETQYF | TGCAGCGTTGAAGTAGCCGGGGGGTACCAAGAGACCCAGTACTTC
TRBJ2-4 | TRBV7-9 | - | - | CASSLAPVLAKNIQYF | TGTGCCAGCAGCTTAGCTCCCGTCCTAGCCAAAAACATTCAGTACTTC
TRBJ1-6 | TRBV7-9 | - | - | CASSLAGGLGSPLHF | TGTGCCAGCAGCTTAGCTGGGGGATTGGGATCACCCCTCCACTTT
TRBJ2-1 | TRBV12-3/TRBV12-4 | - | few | CASSSFPSASSYNEQFF | TGTGCCAGCAGTTCCTTCCCCTCCGCGAGCTCCTACAATGAGCAGTTCTTC
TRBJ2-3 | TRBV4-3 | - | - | CASSQAGAADTQYF | TGCGCCAGCAGCCAAGCAGGGGCGGCAGATACGCAGTATTTT
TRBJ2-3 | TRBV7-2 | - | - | CASSITGITDTQYF | TGTGCCAGCAGCATAACAGGGATCACAGATACGCAGTATTTT
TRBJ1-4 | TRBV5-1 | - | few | CASSSTSTNEKLFF | TGCGCCAGCAGCTCGACATCAACTAATGAAAAACTGTTTTTT
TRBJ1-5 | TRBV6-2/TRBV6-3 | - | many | CASSYSTGDQPQHF | TGTGCCAGCAGTTACTCGACCGGCGATCAGCCCCAGCATTTT
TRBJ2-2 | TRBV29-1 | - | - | CSVRSSTRELFF | TGCAGCGTGAGGTCATCCACAAGGGAGCTGTTTTTT
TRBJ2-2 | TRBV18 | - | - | CASSPDFLPNTGELFF | TGTGCCAGCTCACCCGATTTCCTGCCGAACACCGGGGAGCTGTTTTTT
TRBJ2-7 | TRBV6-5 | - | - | CASSYSGPGKSYEQYF | TGTGCCAGCAGTTATTCCGGGCCAGGGAAGAGCTACGAGCAGTACTTC